The subject of this entry is one TCR beta chain. Germline trimming cut 3 bases from V and 10 bases from J; bases unmatched to any gene: 11. CDR1 is GTSNPN, CDR2 SVGIG, per germline (reference sequence). The CDR3 consists of 14 residues. Use of 60 Vbeta and 13 Jbeta primers characterized the PCR. Sequenced by immunoSEQ multiplex PCR; TCRdb stores in-frame clones only, minus some. Among approximately 150,000 clones listed, about 80% were seen once. The sample comes from a study of cytomegalovirus exposure and HLA in healthy donors. Sequenced sample: PBMCs. This receptor was identified in a woman between 40 and 55 years old in good health and CMV-seronegative. The chain recombines TRBV30 with TRBJ2-1, with 8 bases aligning to TRBD2. CDR3 sequence (DNA): TGTGCCTGGAGGTGGGCGGGAGGATTGGGGGAGCAGTTCTTC. It translates to CAWRWAGGLGEQFF.